The 2 T cell receptor beta chains in this list originate from one sample, sequenced in a study of blood T cell repertoires in COVID-19. TCRdb's table, derived via immunoSEQ multiplex PCR, lists solely in-frame clones and lacks some. The sample comprises a few hundred thousand clones, about 90% of which are singletons, and about 1.5% rests with the top ten. Input material: PBMCs or T cells enriched from blood (not recorded which). All receptors come from a woman aged 18-29 years with acute COVID-19.

The chain carries TRBV4-3 and TRBJ2-1, with 8 positions matching TRBD2. CDR1 and CDR2 from the germline V gene are LGHNA and YSLEER. The CDR3 is 19 amino acids. Trimming at V came to 1 base and at J to 5 bases, leaving 16 bases not matched to a gene. CDR3 in DNA: TGCGCCAGCAGCCAAGTAGGGGCTAGCGGGCCATTACCAAACAATGAGCAGTTCTTC. It specifies CASSQVGASGPLPNNEQFF.

The rearrangement uses TRBV6-2 or TRBV6-3 and TRBJ2-5; 8 bases agree with TRBD2. CDR3 length: 17 amino acids. Germline CDR1 MNHEY, CDR2 SVGEGT. V shed 2 bases and J 6 bases; nucleotides not matched to a gene: 14. The CDR3 loop is CASSYDPPGRGGQTQYF. The CDR3 DNA follows: TGTGCCAGCAGTTACGACCCTCCCGGACGGGGGGGACAGACCCAGTACTTC.